The subject of this entry is one T cell receptor (beta chain). Its antigen remains unidentified. No base qualities exist here, and no much larger clone lies one base off it. Participants in the prospective study were enrolled through a virtual design, were aged roughly 18 to 100 years, and lived in roughly 24 United States geographic areas. In the prospective study, cohorts were assigned on the basis of participant-reported clinical history obtained from a screening survey and a study questionnaire. Exposed participants had been in contact, within 2 weeks of entering the study, with a person who had a PCR-confirmed or clinician-diagnosed case of COVID-19. Each participant in the prospective study had whole blood, serum and a nasopharyngeal or oropharyngeal swab collected by mobile phlebotomists. Participants in the prospective study had the option to provide additional blood draws and questionnaires over a roughly 2-month period. Blood samples from the prospective study were shipped frozen or at room temperature prior to DNA extraction.

The germline V gene (reference sequence) provides CDR1 MNHEY and CDR2 SMNVEV. Inclusive of the bounding cysteine and phenylalanine, the CDR3 is 14 residues long. CDR3 DNA only is kept here, 42 bases in frame from base 1. At the junction V is shortened by 6 bases and J by 0 bases, with 11 bases in between. This specimen comes from a study of blood T cell repertoires in COVID-19 (dated by TCRdb to 2018 to 2020). Regarding the research as a whole: The collaborator samples originated in the United States, Italy and Spain and spanned the acute and convalescent phases of COVID-19. Samples were obtained from the ongoing ImmuneRACE study (first 160 participants) and from over 1,000 subjects provided by 6 global collaborators. The dataset comprised deeply sampled blood TCRbeta repertoires from subjects exposed to, actively infected with, or recovered from COVID-19. Where HLA class I and class II types were available, the types were taken from metadata supplied by the sample provider, not from assay-based typing. The repertoires were released in a freely available public database meant as a resource for research on the immune response to SARS-CoV-2. A de-identified subject ID, COVID-19 status, age in years and sex were almost always included in the sample metadata. The material from the prospective study consisted of cDNA or gDNA derived from T cells, B-cell-depleted T cells, or PBMCs. Study-wide findings and limitations: Clinical and demographic metadata were provided uncurated, with the amount varying by source and participant.

TCRbeta CDR3 regions were amplified from genomic DNA by means of the immunoSEQ Assay, a bias-controlled multiplex PCR. For the original study's pipeline: Within the assay, amplification of reference gene primers was used to estimate how many nucleated cells each sample contained. To quantify the absolute abundance of each unique TCRbeta CDR3 rearrangement, sequence reads were collapsed and filtered. For each sample, productive Simpson clonality was calculated by taking the square root of Simpson's diversity index across productive rearrangements. TCRdb obtained this table from immuneACCESS and retained in-frame rearrangements with V and J assigned. These tables miss some clones; where compared with another copy, unresolved V genes account for less than half of the shortfall, and the remainder is unexplained. That table supplies the V and J calls and clone size; D and trimming were determined from the DNA. The sample records some 150,000 clones, about 83% of which are singletons. The ten largest clones take up 5.5% to 7.5% of the sample.

The sequence was obtained from a woman between 50 and 59 years old who had been exposed to COVID-19. The chain is encoded by TRBV27 joined to TRBJ1-1, with the D gene not confidently named. The source material was PBMCs or T cells enriched from blood (not recorded which). The CDR3 here reads CASSPQSMNTEAFF. The DNA sequence is given as TGTGCCAGCAGCCCCCAGTCCATGAACACTGAAGCTTTCTTT.